This passage covers 14 T cell receptor beta chains from one sample sequenced in a study of T cells in Graves' hyperthyroidism and ophthalmopathy. Regions amplified from RNA transcripts were the TCR beta CDR3 regions. Initially, a first-round RT-PCR of the TCR CDR3 employed the HTBI primer set. TCRdb redid the calling of the multiplex PCR reads with MiXCR, one entry per CDR3 protein. Among 400,000 or so distinct CDR3 sequences listed, roughly 15% were seen once. The sample comprised blood. These receptors originate from a young woman with Graves' ophthalmopathy.

This clonotype was recorded many times. This chain joins TRBV11-2 and TRBJ2-3; possibly TRBD2 for D (6 bases). Germline-derived CDR1 and CDR2 are SGHAT and FQNNGV. V lost 3 bases, J lost 4 bases, and 14 bases lay in between. The CDR3 is 15 residues long. The CDR3 region is CASSLERAHADTQYF. The CDR3 nucleotides read TGTGCCAGCAGCTTGGAGCGGGCCCATGCAGATACGCAGTATTTT.

This clonotype was seen many times. This chain connects TRBV7-2 to TRBJ2-1; D not certain. This CDR3 comprises 13 residues. The V end lost 6 bases, the J end lost 7 bases, and 13 bases lay between the germline ends. Germline CDR1 is SGHTA and CDR2 is FQGNSA. The chain's CDR3 is CASSRSSRNEQFF. For the CDR3, the DNA is TGTGCCAGCAGTCGATCCTCGCGGAATGAGCAGTTCTTC.

This clonotype was observed many times. The gene calls are TRBV30 and TRBJ2-7; 8 nucleotides line up with TRBD2. This CDR3 has 15 residues. J lost 4 bases, V lost 0 bases, and 8 bases had no gene match. Per germline, CDR1 GTSNPN and CDR2 SVGIG (reference sequence). Written as DNA, the CDR3 is TGTGCCTGGAGTGTAGGGGGTAGCGGGGTATACGAGCAGTACTTC. This sequence encodes CAWSVGGSGVYEQYF.

The chain recombines TRBV20-1 with TRBJ2-1; the D gene could be TRBD1 or TRBD2 (6 bases each). The germline V and J ends were trimmed by 0 bases and 4 bases, with 16 bases remaining between them. CDR3 size: 16 residues. CDR1 is DFQATT and CDR2 is SNEGSKA in the germline V gene (reference sequence). The DNA of the CDR3 is TGCAGTGCTAGAGATCGGCTAGCGAGGGGGTACAATGAGCAGTTCTTC. Translating it yields CSARDRLARGYNEQFF.

The sample holds many counts of this clonotype. V and J are TRBV4-1 and TRBJ2-1; TRBD1 matches at 11 bases. The CDR3 is 16 residues long. V was clipped by 4 bases and J by 1 base; unmatched bases: 3. CDR1 is MGHRA, CDR2 YSYEKL, per germline. The chain's CDR3 is CASSRGQGGSYNEQFF. CDR3 in DNA: TGCGCCAGCAGCCGGGGACAGGGGGGATCCTACAATGAGCAGTTCTTC.

This clonotype was counted many times. The chain uses TRBV3-1 and TRBJ2-3; D is perhaps TRBD2 (7 bases). This CDR3 is built from 15 residues. Trimming pared 0 bases from V and 5 bases from J, leaving 12 bases between. CDR1 LGHDT and CDR2 YNNKEL come from the germline V gene (reference sequence). CDR3 sequence reads: CASSQDGGALDTQYF. The DNA of the CDR3 is TGTGCCAGCAGCCAAGATGGGGGGGCCCTAGATACGCAGTATTTT.

This clonotype was detected a few times. V usage is TRBV18 and J usage is TRBJ2-3, with 13 bases identical to TRBD2. The germline CDR1 and CDR2 sequences are KGHSH and LQKENI. The CDR3 is 21 residues long. V shed 1 base, J shed 1 base, and the junction held 14 bases outside the gene matches. CDR3 nucleotides: TGTGCCAGCTCACCACTCCCACTAGCGGGGGGGCCTGTTCGTGGCACAGATACGCAGTATTTT. Protein product: CASSPLPLAGGPVRGTDTQYF.

About this clonotype: With a much larger clone just one base away, this may be a read error. The gene calls are TRBV20-1 and TRBJ2-5, with TRBD1 as a possible D gene (6 bases). CDR3 length equals 12 residues. The V and J ends lost 6 bases and 2 bases respectively, with 10 bases between them. Germline assignment: CDR1 DFQATT and CDR2 SNEGSKA (reference sequence). For the CDR3, the DNA is TGCAGTGCGCGGACAGATCAAGAGACCCAGTACTTC. Translation: CSARTDQETQYF.

At least ten counts were recorded for this clonotype. The chain combines TRBV7-9 with TRBJ2-1; 12 bases are shared with TRBD2. Germline CDR1 is SEHNR and CDR2 is FQNEAQ (reference sequence). The V gene end was trimmed by 3 bases and the J gene end by 7 bases; junction bases not matched to a gene: 4. The CDR3 length is 15 residues. For the CDR3, the DNA is TGTGCCAGCAGCTTCCTAGCGGGGGGGCCGAATGAGCAGTTCTTC. It codes for CASSFLAGGPNEQFF.

This clonotype was seen at least ten times. The rearrangement uses TRBV20-1 and TRBJ1-4, with 12 bases matching TRBD1. Germline values: CDR1 DFQATT, CDR2 SNEGSKA (reference sequence). The ends lost 7 bases at V and 4 bases at J; junction bases unmatched: 4. This CDR3 contains 14 residues. The CDR3 bases are TGCAGTGTGGGACAGGGGGCGAGTAATGAAAAACTGTTTTTT. Its protein product is CSVGQGASNEKLFF.

This clonotype was picked up many times. The chain uses TRBV20-1 and TRBJ2-3, with 8 bases lining up with TRBD2. Looked up from germline, CDR1 is DFQATT and CDR2 is SNEGSKA (reference sequence). The CDR3 is made up of 16 amino acids. The J segment lost 4 bases and the V segment lost 0 bases, leaving 9 bases of the junction unmatched. The CDR3 DNA reads TGCAGTGCTAGAGATAAGGGCGGGGGGACACCAGATACGCAGTATTTT. Protein sequence: CSARDKGGGTPDTQYF.

The V gene is TRBV5-1, the J gene TRBJ1-6; TRBD1 aligns across 8 bases. V dropped 0 bases and J dropped 5; count of bases not matched to a gene: 4. Germline V lookup: CDR1 SGHRS, CDR2 YFSETQ. The CDR3 sequence is 16 residues long. CDR3 nucleotide sequence: TGCGCCAGCAGCTTGGGACAGGGGTCCCATAATTCACCCCTCCACTTT. It specifies CASSLGQGSHNSPLHF.

This clonotype has a count of ten or more. V is TRBV5-1 and J is TRBJ1-6, with a tentative D call TRBD1 (5 bases). Per germline, CDR1 SGHRS and CDR2 YFSETQ. This CDR3 contains 14 residues. V was pared by 0 bases and J by 6 bases, with 7 bases between. The CDR3 DNA reads as TGCGCCAGCAGCTTGGACGGGGGTAATTCACCCCTCCACTTT. Translating it yields CASSLDGGNSPLHF.

This clonotype was picked up many times. The genes are TRBV6-1 and TRBJ1-4; tentative D call: TRBD1 (5 bases). This CDR3 comprises 15 residues. Deletions cut 6 bases from V and 8 bases from J, with 19 bases between. The germline V gene encodes CDR1 MNHNS and CDR2 SASEGT. The CDR3, as DNA: TGTGCCAGCAGGGATTCGGGGGGTACCGTCGAAAAACTGTTTTTT. It yields the protein CASRDSGGTVEKLFF.